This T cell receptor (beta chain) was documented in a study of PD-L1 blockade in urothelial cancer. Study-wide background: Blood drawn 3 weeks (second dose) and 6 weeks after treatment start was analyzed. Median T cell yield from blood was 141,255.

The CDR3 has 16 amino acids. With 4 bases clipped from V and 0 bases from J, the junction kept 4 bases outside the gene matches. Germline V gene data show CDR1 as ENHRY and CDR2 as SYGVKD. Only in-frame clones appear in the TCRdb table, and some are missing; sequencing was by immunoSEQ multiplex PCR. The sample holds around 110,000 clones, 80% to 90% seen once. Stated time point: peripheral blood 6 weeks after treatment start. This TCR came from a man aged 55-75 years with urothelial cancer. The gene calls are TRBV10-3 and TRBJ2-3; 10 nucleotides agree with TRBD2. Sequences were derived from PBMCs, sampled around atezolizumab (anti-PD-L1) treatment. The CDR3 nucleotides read TGTGCCATCAGTGGTAAACTAGCGGGAAGCACAGATACGCAGTATTTT. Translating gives CAISGKLAGSTDTQYF.